Described below is a single TCR beta chain sequence and its context. What it binds is not known. General study results and limits: Tumor memory CD4+ T cell TCR gene usage clustered with blood and lymph node memory CD4+ cells and lymph node naive CD4+ cells. Tumor Tregs overlapped most with tumor, then blood, naive CD4+ cells.

After constant-region reverse-primer amplification, full-length variable regions underwent semi-nested PCR with Nested Universal Primer A. TCRdb ran MiXCR on the 5' RACE reads and lists one entry per CDR3 protein. Of approximately 12,000 distinct CDR3 sequences listed, 40% to 55% were seen once; the top ten hold around 12%. Trimming took off 1 base at V and 6 bases at J, with 6 bases between the two ends. Germline CDR1 SGHTA, CDR2 FQGTGA. There are 13 residues in the CDR3. The sequence came from a female donor with breast cancer. The J gene is TRBJ2-2, the V gene TRBV7-3, with D unresolved. Sequenced input: tumor-infiltrating naive CD4+ T cells sorted from the breast tumor. Subset given: naive CD4+ T cells, CD4+CD45RA+CD25-. In nucleotides, the CDR3 is TGTGCCAGCAGCTTAAGTGGGGCCGGGGAGCTGTTTTTT. Amino acids: CASSLSGAGELFF.